This TCR beta chain was observed in a study of shared clonotypes between healthy human individuals (dated by TCRdb to about 2020). At the level of the whole study: A couple of women and a few men aged 18 to 49 years were included in the cohort. To estimate repertoire size and how much clonotype sharing occurs between individuals, the study deeply sequenced the blood TCR repertoires of five or six healthy adults. Between about 0.8 and 8.9 billion PBMCs per donor were obtained by leukapheresis. Different laboratories and diverse techniques were used to prepare libraries and sequence TCR repertoires, to increase sequencing depth and limit assay-specific biases. Per donor, three plates each were used for CD4 naive and CD4 memory, two for CD8 naive, and one for CD8 memory.

A remark on this clone: Its recognized antigen is unknown. Base qualities are not recorded, but no much larger clone differs from it by a single base.

On the study overall, not on this receptor specifically: Estimated clonotype richness was generally larger for naive than for memory subsets. The small number of donors limited the genetic and exposure-history diversity represented. Sampling was restricted to blood, and TCR repertoires in tissue are likely to differ from TCR repertoires in blood. When a handful of donors were compared, the shared fraction of clonotypes was about 5.2% for naive CD4, around 3.5% for naive CD8, 2% to 2.5% for memory CD4, and 0.4% for memory CD8. Even with the large sequencing depth, rarefaction of the sorted-subset datasets indicated that sequencing was incomplete. Compared with non-shared clonotypes, the clonotypes found in all four sorted-subset donors had higher generation probabilities. Pairwise subsampling led to the expectation that sequencing depth would affect the degree of clonotype sharing among donors.

The donors were healthy, HIV-negative adults who had no recently reported acute infections or vaccinations. All donors were Caucasian adults living in Nashville, Tennessee, USA. Magnetic negative selection was used to enrich CD4+ T cells, after which naive cells were positively selected on CD45RA and the negative fraction became the memory subset. Blood was collected by leukapheresis, and PBMCs were isolated by Ficoll-Histopaque density gradient centrifugation and then cryopreserved in liquid nitrogen vapor phase. Purity and quantity of every magnetically sorted T cell population were checked by analytical flow cytometry. Genomic DNA was isolated from each sorted fraction and quantified by UV absorbance on a Nanodrop 2000c. Using the deep immunoSEQ assay, multiplex PCR amplified TCR CDR3 regions from genomic DNA. For each cell subset, the extracted genomic DNA was distributed evenly across all wells of several immunoSEQ 96-well plates, and each plate served as one replicate. For sorted subsets, 150 to 250 ng of genomic DNA, equivalent to around 30,000 T cell genomes, went into each replicate PCR. Purified libraries were measured with a Qubit 3.0 fluorometer, size-checked on a Bioanalyzer 2100, and measured again with the KAPA Library Quantification kit. Each immunoSEQ 96-well plate was sequenced on its own single-read 150-cycle Illumina NextSeq 550 flow cell. As for the original processing: The immunoSEQ output contained only junctional sequences without quality scores, so filtering could not match that applied to full-length reads. To assign V/J genes and CDR3, sequences were annotated using PyIR, a Python wrapper for IgBLAST v1.9, with IMGT germline references. Reads were removed for weak V/J assignments (E-value above 1e-6), missing CDR3, stop codons, out-of-frame junctions, or ambiguous translated residues. V3J clonotypes were defined as sequences sharing the same inferred V gene, J gene, and CDR3 amino acid sequence. Percentage overlap between repertoires was computed as shared unique clonotypes divided by the size of the smaller repertoire. Richness of each repertoire was evaluated using RTK rarefaction, the Chao1 estimator, and Recon v2.1 estimates of unobserved clonotypes. OLGA was used to compute generation probabilities for all TCRbeta clonotypes that the gDNA method yielded from a few donors. In its TCRdb copy, this immuneACCESS table keeps in-frame sequences only and misses some clones. Where compared with another copy, unresolved V genes explain less than half of these, and the others have no known cause. That table supplies the V and J calls and clone size; D and trimming were determined from the DNA. The table for this sample lists roughly 2.4 million clones; approximately 96% of them were counted only once. Of the sample, less than 0.15% is held by the ten largest clones.

The specimen was naive CD4+ T cells sorted from blood. The cell subset or site label for this specimen denotes: CD45RA+ positively selected. The sequence derives from a man in his late teens or twenties in good health.

The sequenced DNA: TGCGCCAGCAGTGAGCCGGGACTTTCCATGAACATTCAGTACTTC. Its product reads: CASSEPGLSMNIQYF. The rearranged segments are TRBV10-2 and TRBJ2-4, and the D gene may be TRBD2, 6 bases matching. Reading the germline V gene gives CDR1 WSHSY and CDR2 SAAADI. Trimming costs V 2 bases and J 7 bases, and their ends lie 15 bases apart. From the cysteine through the phenylalanine, the CDR3 covers 15 amino acids. Here the CDR3 DNA is all that survives: 45 bases in frame from base 1.